This passage covers 2 T cell receptor beta chains from one sample sequenced in a study of a mutant IDH1 vaccine in newly diagnosed glioma. Antigens of these TCRs are unknown. Time point denoted: week 35, safety follow-up. Vaccine doses each comprised 300 ug of mutant IDH1 20-mer peptide, with topical imiquimod. TCRdb's table, derived via immunoSEQ multiplex PCR, lists solely in-frame clones and lacks some. This repertoire shows 40,000 to 55,000 clones, 60% to 85% found once; its top ten account for 12%. The sequenced sample was PBMCs, obtained from a glioma patient whose treatment included an IDH1 peptide vaccine. These receptors were collected from a middle-aged man with glioma.

This chain links TRBV4-1 with TRBJ2-1; D remains ambiguous. This CDR3 region has 13 residues. Germline lookup yields CDR1 MGHRA and CDR2 YSYEKL. V was cut by 0 bases and J by 10 bases, with 10 bases left in between. CDR3 residues: CASSQDVRPEQFF. CDR3 DNA: TGCGCCAGCAGCCAAGATGTCAGGCCGGAGCAGTTCTTC.

This clone was seen a handful of times. V and J are TRBV4-3 and TRBJ1-2; D perhaps matches TRBD1 (6 bases). CDR1 LGHNA and CDR2 YSLEER come from the germline V gene. CDR3 size: 16 residues. V lost 1 base to trimming and J lost 4 bases, with 16 bases between them. As DNA, the CDR3 is TGCGCCAGCAGCCAAGTTAGGGGGGCCCGTGGCTATGGCTACACCTTC. Its translation is CASSQVRGARGYGYTF.